This TCR beta chain was found in a study of cytomegalovirus exposure and HLA in healthy donors. Sequencing was performed with immunoSEQ multiplex PCR; in TCRdb, only in-frame clones are kept and a portion is missing. The sample includes about 120,000 clones, 85% to 90% of them seen just once. V lost 5 bases to trimming and J lost 12 bases; unmatched junction nucleotides: 6. Per germline, CDR1 SEHNR and CDR2 FQNEAQ (reference sequence). The CDR3 has 11 amino acids. With regard to this clone: Its antigen is not known.

Findings and caveats of the study: Altogether, more than 150 TCR beta chains were recorded as cytomegalovirus-associated. A subsequent analysis found that TCR clusters from the first cohort also tended to co-occur in the approximately 130 validation repertoires, with approximately 95% of cluster scores above 0.

The receptor was isolated from a woman aged 18-35 years in good health and CMV-seropositive. Sequencing was carried out using PBMCs. The chain employs TRBV7-9 and TRBJ1-2; TRBD1 matches 7 bases. CDR3 protein: CASSTQGINTF. DNA for the CDR3: TGTGCCAGCAGCACACAGGGGATCAACACCTTC.